The clone carrying this TCR beta chain came up a few times. Germline CDR1 reads ENHRY; CDR2 reads SYGVKD. The V gene lost 7 bases and the J gene lost 4 bases, with 14 bases spanning the gap. This CDR3 spans 14 amino acids. This sample was taken from a study of early T cells in non-severe SARS-CoV-2 infection. Overall study context: Bulk RNA from unsorted whole blood was sequenced; chains were unpaired.

Attachment of unique molecular identifiers was made to individual cDNA molecules. TCRdb redid the calling of the 5' RACE reads with MiXCR, one entry per CDR3 protein. The repertoire holds tens of thousands of distinct CDR3 sequences, roughly an eighth seen once, with over 6.5% in the top ten. This sequence was found in an adult who was a healthcare worker with PCR-confirmed SARS-CoV-2 infection or an uninfected control (not recorded which). Sequencing used whole blood. The rearrangement uses TRBV10-3 and TRBJ1-3; D possibly corresponds to TRBD1 (5 bases). CDR3 residues: CAINFSGTGNTIYF. DNA for the CDR3: TGTGCCATCAATTTCTCAGGGACCGGAAACACCATATATTTT.